The T cell receptor beta chain under discussion was sequenced for a study of OX40 agonist ivuxolimab in advanced cancers. In the study overall: Dose-escalation patients had hepatocellular carcinoma, melanoma, renal cell or head and neck cancer.

To note about this clone: Its antigen remains unknown.

CDR3 length: 14 residues. Germline-derived CDR1 and CDR2 are KGHSH and LQKENI. Germline trimming cut 3 bases from V and 0 bases from J; bases unmatched to any gene: 1. Study conclusions and caveats: CD8+ T cells averaged more expanded clones than CD4+.

Profiling relied on immunoSEQ multiplex PCR, and the TCRdb table lists in-frame clones only, not all of them. In the table there are tens of thousands of clones, more than 80% of which are singletons. V gene TRBV18 combines with J gene TRBJ1-1; TRBD1 matches 7 bases. The sequence came from an adult with an advanced solid tumor such as melanoma, head and neck, liver or kidney cancer. The source material was CD4+ or CD8+ T cells sorted from blood, sampled in a trial of the OX40 agonist ivuxolimab. In DNA, the CDR3 is TGTGCCAGCTCACCTGGGACAGTGAACACTGAAGCTTTCTTT. Translating gives CASSPGTVNTEAFF.